The TCR beta chain under discussion was sequenced for a study of blood T cell repertoires in COVID-19. Study-wide background: The study drew acute and convalescent COVID-19 samples from the United States, Italy and Spain. The cDNA or gDNA used as material had been derived from T cells, B-cell-depleted T cells, or PBMCs.

V lost 5 bases and J lost 3; bases outside the gene matches: 6. Germline V gene sequence: CDR1 MDHEN, CDR2 SYDVKM. This CDR3 is 15 amino acids long. Clones were sequenced by immunoSEQ multiplex PCR, and TCRdb holds only the in-frame ones, with some missing. The sample holds 130,000 or so clones; roughly four fifths are singletons and the top ten take 1.6%. The sequence derives from a human donor in a cohort sampled during active COVID-19. Sequenced material: peripheral blood. The J gene is TRBJ2-7, the V gene TRBV28; 11 bases are shared with TRBD2. DNA for the CDR3: TGTGCCAGCAGTGAGGGGGGGACTAGCGGCTACGAGCAGTACTTC. This codes for CASSEGGTSGYEQYF. The complete variable domain, with remaining parts taken from reference TRBV28 and TRBJ2-7, reads DVKVTQSSRYLVKRTGEKVFLECVQDMDHENMFWYRQDPGLGLRLIYFSYDVKMKEKGDIPEGYSVSREKKERFSLILESASTNQTSMYLCASSEGGTSGYEQYFGPGTRLTVT.